The source of this T cell receptor (beta chain) is a study of regulatory T cells in long-lasting Graves disease. This clonotype was recorded many times. The sample's time point: newly diagnosed GD, antithyroid drugs for less than 3 months. Preparation of the TCR library used RNA extracted from PBMCs. To make TCR beta libraries, researchers used iRepertoire HTBI primers and Arm-PCR of CDR3 regions. Each CDR3 protein is one row after TCRdb ran MiXCR on the multiplex PCR reads. The sample has 390,000 or so distinct CDR3 sequences; about an eighth are singletons. The same data also contributed to another study, on T cells in Graves' hyperthyroidism and ophthalmopathy.

The TCR comes from a young woman with Graves disease. The sequenced sample was peripheral blood mononuclear cells (PBMCs), obtained at new diagnosis, from a patient treated with antithyroid drugs.

The CDR3 DNA follows: TGTGCCAGCAGTTACTCGCGGGAGTCGCCTTACAATGAGCAGTTCTTC. This gives the protein CASSYSRESPYNEQFF. The chain has TRBV6-5 and TRBJ2-1; 7 nucleotides align to TRBD2. Germline V CDR1 and CDR2: MNHEY, SVGAGI. V lost 0 bases to trimming and J lost 4 bases; unmatched junction nucleotides: 6. The CDR3 sequence is 16 residues long.